The 8 T cell receptor beta chains given below trace back to one sample, sequenced in a study of Ad26.COV2.S vaccination and SARS-CoV-2 variants. Treatment noted: roughly 18 received Ad26.COV2.S at low or high dose, single or two shots; 5 received placebo; per-sample allocation not given. Material that was analyzed had been drawn on day 63 after the first vaccine or placebo injection. Method: immunoSEQ multiplex PCR; TCRdb's copy keeps in-frame clones and lacks some. The sample has 300,000 to 450,000 clones, roughly 85% seen once. The sample in question was peripheral blood, obtained in a trial of Ad26.COV2.S vaccine versus placebo. Receptors originate from a person between 18 and 65 years old who received the Ad26.COV2.S COVID-19 vaccine or a placebo.

J is TRBJ2-7 and V is TRBV2; no definite D call. The CDR3 is made up of 13 amino acids. Looked up from germline, CDR1 is SNHLY and CDR2 is FYNNEI. V lost 11 bases and J 0 bases, leaving 14 bases between the germline ends. The CDR3 here is CAYKTDSSYEQYF. CDR3 DNA sequence: TGTGCCTATAAGACCGATAGCTCCTACGAGCAGTACTTC.

This rearrangement joins TRBV5-1 to TRBJ2-1; 8 nucleotides agree with TRBD1. Germline V gene lookup returns CDR1 SGHRS and CDR2 YFSETQ. With 1 base clipped from V and 6 bases from J, the junction kept 12 bases outside the gene matches. There are 17 residues in the CDR3. CDR3 DNA sequence: TGCGCCAGCAGCTTGTCTGTGACAGGGGTCGGGTCCAATGAGCAGTTCTTC. It codes for CASSLSVTGVGSNEQFF.

The chain links TRBV3-1 (or the pseudogene TRBV3-2) to TRBJ2-3; D is unclear. Per the germline V gene, CDR1 is LGHDT and CDR2 is YNNKEL (reference sequence). V was clipped by 1 base and J by 2 bases, with 7 bases between them. This CDR3 region has 14 residues. CDR3 sequence reads: CASSQAWPTDTQYF. The CDR3 DNA follows: TGTGCCAGCAGCCAAGCCTGGCCCACAGATACGCAGTATTTT.

This chain connects TRBV28 to TRBJ2-7; 8 bases match TRBD2. This CDR3 is built from 14 residues. CDR1 is MDHEN and CDR2 is SYDVKM in the germline V gene. The V and J ends lost 2 bases and 4 bases, in that order; junction bases with no gene match: 4. The CDR3 DNA sequence: TGTGCCAGCAGTTTAGCGGGGGGCGCATACGAGCAGTACTTC. Translation: CASSLAGGAYEQYF. Combining the CDR3 with reference TRBV28 and TRBJ2-7 gives the whole variable domain DVKVTQSSRYLVKRTGEKVFLECVQDMDHENMFWYRQDPGLGLRLIYFSYDVKMKEKGDIPEGYSVSREKKERFSLILESASTNQTSMYLCASSLAGGAYEQYFGPGTRLTVT.

The chain has TRBV7-9 and TRBJ2-1, with 9 nucleotides matching TRBD1. V was clipped by 4 bases and J by 2 bases; unmatched bases: 6. This CDR3 is built from 16 residues. CDR1 is SEHNR and CDR2 is FQNEAQ in the germline V gene (reference sequence). The CDR3 spells CASSSIGTGTYNEQFF. CDR3 DNA: TGTGCCAGCAGCTCTATCGGGACAGGGACCTACAATGAGCAGTTCTTC.

The V gene is TRBV30, the J gene TRBJ1-6, with D possibly TRBD1 on 5 matching bases. V lost 3 bases and J 9 bases, leaving 9 bases between the germline ends. Germline V gene sequence: CDR1 GTSNPN, CDR2 SVGIG (reference sequence). The CDR3 covers 12 residues. This CDR3 reads CAWRGGGSPLHF. In DNA form, the CDR3 reads TGTGCCTGGAGGGGGGGAGGTTCACCCCTCCACTTT.

This chain joins TRBV6-5 and TRBJ2-3; TRBD2 matches 12 bases. Trimming took 6 bases from V and 6 from J; bases not matched to a gene: 7. From germline, CDR1 is MNHEY and CDR2 SVGAGI. The length of the CDR3 is 15 residues. The CDR3 reads CASSPRTSGADTQYF. As DNA, the CDR3 is TGTGCCAGCAGCCCGAGGACTAGCGGGGCGGATACGCAGTATTTT.

The J gene is TRBJ2-1, the V gene TRBV5-4, with 13 bases aligning to TRBD2. The CDR3 is made up of 16 amino acids. Unmatched junction bases numbered 5, after V lost 2 bases and J lost 6 bases. Germline values: CDR1 SGHNT, CDR2 YYREEE (reference sequence). The CDR3, as DNA: TGTGCCAGCAGCTTCGCCGGGACTAGCGGGACCAATGAGCAGTTCTTC. Protein sequence: CASSFAGTSGTNEQFF.